A single sample is the source of the 2 T cell receptor beta chains below, sequenced in a study of cytomegalovirus exposure and HLA in healthy donors. It was with 60 Vbeta and 13 Jbeta primers that the PCR ran. Clones were sequenced by immunoSEQ multiplex PCR, and TCRdb holds only the in-frame ones, with some missing. This sample contains about 50,000 clones. Sequenced: PBMCs. The receptors derive from a woman aged 60 to 75 in good health and CMV-seropositive.

The chain has TRBV6-6 and TRBJ2-7; 8 nucleotides match TRBD1. J was trimmed by 4 bases and V by 6 bases; bases with no gene match: 8. CDR3 length equals 14 residues. Germline lookup yields CDR1 MNHNY and CDR2 SVGAGI (reference sequence). CDR3 bases: TGTGCCAGCAGAAGTCGACAGGGGACTTACGAGCAGTACTTC. Protein sequence: CASRSRQGTYEQYF.

J is TRBJ1-5 and V is TRBV5-4; D might be TRBD1 (5 bases). The CDR3 covers 16 residues. The germline CDR1 and CDR2 sequences are SGHNT and YYREEE (reference sequence). V lost 0 bases and J 7 bases, leaving 17 bases between the germline ends. This CDR3 is CASSLDGREGPQPQHF. The CDR3, as DNA: TGTGCCAGCAGCTTGGACGGCAGGGAGGGACCGCAGCCCCAGCATTTT.